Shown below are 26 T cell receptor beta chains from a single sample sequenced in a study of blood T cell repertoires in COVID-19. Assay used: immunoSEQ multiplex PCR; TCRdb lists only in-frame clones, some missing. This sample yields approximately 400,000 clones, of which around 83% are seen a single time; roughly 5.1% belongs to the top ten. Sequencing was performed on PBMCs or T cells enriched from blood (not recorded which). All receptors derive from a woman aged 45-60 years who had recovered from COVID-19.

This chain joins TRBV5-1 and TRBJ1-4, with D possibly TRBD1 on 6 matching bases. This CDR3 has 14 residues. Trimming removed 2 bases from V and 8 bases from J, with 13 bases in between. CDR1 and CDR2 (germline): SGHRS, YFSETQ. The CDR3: CASSFGGVGEKLFF. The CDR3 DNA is TGCGCCAGCAGCTTTGGGGGCGTCGGGGAAAAACTGTTTTTT.

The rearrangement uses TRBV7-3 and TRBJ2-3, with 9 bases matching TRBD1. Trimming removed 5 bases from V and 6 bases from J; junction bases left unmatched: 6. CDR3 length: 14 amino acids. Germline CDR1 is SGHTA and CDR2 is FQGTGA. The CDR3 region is CASSARTGEDTQYF. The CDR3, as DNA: TGTGCCAGCAGCGCCAGGACAGGGGAGGATACGCAGTATTTT. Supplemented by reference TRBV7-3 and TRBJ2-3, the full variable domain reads GAGVSQTPSNKVTEKGKYVELRCDPISGHTALYWYRQSLGQGPEFLIYFQGTGAADDSGLPNDRFFAVRPEGSVSTLKIQRTERGDSAVYLCASSARTGEDTQYFGPGTRLTVL.

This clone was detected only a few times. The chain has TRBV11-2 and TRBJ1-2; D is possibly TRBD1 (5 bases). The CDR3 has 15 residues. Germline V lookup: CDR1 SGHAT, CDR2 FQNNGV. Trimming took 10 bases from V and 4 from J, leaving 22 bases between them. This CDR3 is CATTEGPATSYGYTF. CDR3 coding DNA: TGTGCCACCACGGAGGGGCCCGCGACCTCCTATGGCTACACCTTC. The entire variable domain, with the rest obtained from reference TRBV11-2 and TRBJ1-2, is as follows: EAGVAQSPRYKIIEKRQSVAFWCNPISGHATLYWYQQILGQGPKLLIQFQNNGVVDDSQLPKDRFSAERLKGVDSTLKIQPAKLEDSAVYLCATTEGPATSYGYTFGSGTRLTVV.

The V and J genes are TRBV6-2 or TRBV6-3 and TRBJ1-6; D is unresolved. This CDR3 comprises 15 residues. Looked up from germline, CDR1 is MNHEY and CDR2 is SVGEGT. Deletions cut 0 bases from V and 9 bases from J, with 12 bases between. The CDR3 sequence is CASSYSATRLSPLHF. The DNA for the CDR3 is TGTGCCAGCAGTTACTCGGCCACCAGACTTTCACCCCTCCACTTT.

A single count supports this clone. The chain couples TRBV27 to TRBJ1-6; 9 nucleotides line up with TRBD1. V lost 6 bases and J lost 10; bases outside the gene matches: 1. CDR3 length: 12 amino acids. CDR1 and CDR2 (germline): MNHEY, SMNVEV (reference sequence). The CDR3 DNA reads TGTGCCAGCAGGGACAGGGGCTCACCCCTCCACTTT. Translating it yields CASRDRGSPLHF.

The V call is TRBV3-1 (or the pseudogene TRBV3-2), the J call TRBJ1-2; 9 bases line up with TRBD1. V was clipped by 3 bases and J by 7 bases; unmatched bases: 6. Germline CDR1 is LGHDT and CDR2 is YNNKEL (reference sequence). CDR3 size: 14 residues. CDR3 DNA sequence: TGTGCCAGCAGCCAGGGGACAGGGAGGTCTGGCTACACCTTC. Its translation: CASSQGTGRSGYTF.

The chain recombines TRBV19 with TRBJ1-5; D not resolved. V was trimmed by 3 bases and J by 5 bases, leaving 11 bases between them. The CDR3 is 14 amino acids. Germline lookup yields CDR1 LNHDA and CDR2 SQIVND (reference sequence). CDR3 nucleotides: TGTGCCAGTAGTATTGGAGGAGGGTATCAGCCCCAGCATTTT. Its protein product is CASSIGGGYQPQHF. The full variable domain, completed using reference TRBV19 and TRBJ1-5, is DGGITQSPKYLFRKEGQNVTLSCEQNLNHDAMYWYRQDPGQGLRLIYYSQIVNDFQKGDIAEGYSVSREKKESFPLTVTSAQKNPTAFYLCASSIGGGYQPQHFGDGTRLSIL.

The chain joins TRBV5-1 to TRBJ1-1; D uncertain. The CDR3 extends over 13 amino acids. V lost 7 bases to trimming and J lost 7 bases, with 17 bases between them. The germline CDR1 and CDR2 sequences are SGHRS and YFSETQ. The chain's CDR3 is CASGDPLLGEAFF. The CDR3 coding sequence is TGCGCCAGCGGTGACCCTCTGCTAGGTGAAGCTTTCTTT.

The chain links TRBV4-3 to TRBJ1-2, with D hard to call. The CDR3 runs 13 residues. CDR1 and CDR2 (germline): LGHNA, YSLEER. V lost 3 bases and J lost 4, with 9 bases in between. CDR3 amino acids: CASSQSTGYGYTF. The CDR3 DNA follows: TGCGCCAGCAGCCAGTCAACCGGCTATGGCTACACCTTC.

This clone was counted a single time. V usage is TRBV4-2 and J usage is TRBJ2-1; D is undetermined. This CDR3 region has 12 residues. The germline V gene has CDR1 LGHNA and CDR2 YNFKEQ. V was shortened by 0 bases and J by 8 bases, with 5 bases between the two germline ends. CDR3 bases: TGTGCCAGCAGCCAAGAAGCCGATGAGCAGTTCTTC. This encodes CASSQEADEQFF.

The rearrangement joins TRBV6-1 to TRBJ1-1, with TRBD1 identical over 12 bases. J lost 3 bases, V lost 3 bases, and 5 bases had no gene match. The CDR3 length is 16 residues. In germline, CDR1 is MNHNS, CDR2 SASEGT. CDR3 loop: CASSEGQGARDTEAFF. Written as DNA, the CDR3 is TGTGCCAGCAGTGAGGGACAGGGGGCGCGGGACACTGAAGCTTTCTTT.

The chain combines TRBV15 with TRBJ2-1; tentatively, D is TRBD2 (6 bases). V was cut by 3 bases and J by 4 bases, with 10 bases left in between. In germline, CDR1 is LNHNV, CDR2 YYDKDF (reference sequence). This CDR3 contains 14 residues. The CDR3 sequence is CATSSGRPYNEQFF. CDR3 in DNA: TGTGCCACCAGCAGCGGGAGACCTTACAATGAGCAGTTCTTC. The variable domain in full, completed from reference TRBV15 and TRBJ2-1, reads DAMVIQNPRYQVTQFGKPVTLSCSQTLNHNVMYWYQQKSSQAPKLLFHYYDKDFNNEADTPDNFQSRRPNTSFCFLDIRSPGLGDTAMYLCATSSGRPYNEQFFGPGTRLTVL.

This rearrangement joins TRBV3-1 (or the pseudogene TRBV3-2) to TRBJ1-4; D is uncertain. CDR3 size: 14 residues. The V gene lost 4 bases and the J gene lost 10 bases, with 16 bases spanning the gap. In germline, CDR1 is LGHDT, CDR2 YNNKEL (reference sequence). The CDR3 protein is CASSLGKGSGKLFF. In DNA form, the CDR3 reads TGTGCCAGCAGCCTCGGAAAAGGAAGCGGAAAACTGTTTTTT.

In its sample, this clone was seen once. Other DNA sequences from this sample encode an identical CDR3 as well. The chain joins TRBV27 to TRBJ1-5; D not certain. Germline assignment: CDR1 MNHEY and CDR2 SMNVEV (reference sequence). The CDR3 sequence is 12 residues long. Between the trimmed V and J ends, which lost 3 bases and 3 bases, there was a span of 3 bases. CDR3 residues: CASSFLNQPQHF. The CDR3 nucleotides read TGTGCCAGCAGTTTCCTCAATCAGCCCCAGCATTTT.

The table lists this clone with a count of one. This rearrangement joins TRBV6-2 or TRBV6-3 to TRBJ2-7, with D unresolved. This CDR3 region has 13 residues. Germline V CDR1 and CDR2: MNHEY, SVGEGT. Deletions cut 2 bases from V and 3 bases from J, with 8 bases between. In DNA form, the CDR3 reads TGTGCCAGCAGTTACCCGAACAGCTACGAGCAGTACTTC. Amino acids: CASSYPNSYEQYF.

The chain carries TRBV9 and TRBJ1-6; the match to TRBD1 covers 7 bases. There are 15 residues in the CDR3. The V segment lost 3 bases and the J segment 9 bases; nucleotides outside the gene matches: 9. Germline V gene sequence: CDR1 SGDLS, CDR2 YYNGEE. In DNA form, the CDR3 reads TGTGCCAGCAGCGCGCGACAGGGAAACCCTTCACCCCTCCACTTT. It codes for CASSARQGNPSPLHF.

CDR3 in DNA: TGTGCCAGCAGCGTTGTCGGGGGGTCCTACAATGAGCAGTTCTTC. Amino acids: CASSVVGGSYNEQFF. V usage is TRBV9 and J usage is TRBJ2-1, with TRBD2 matching over 7 bases. V lost 2 bases to trimming and J lost 1 base; unmatched junction nucleotides: 3. Germline V gene sequence: CDR1 SGDLS, CDR2 YYNGEE. The CDR3 length is 15 residues.

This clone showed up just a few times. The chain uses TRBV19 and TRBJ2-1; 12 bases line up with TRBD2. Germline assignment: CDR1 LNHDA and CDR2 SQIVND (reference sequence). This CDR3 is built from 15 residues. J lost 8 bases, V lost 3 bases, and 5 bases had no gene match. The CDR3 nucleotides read TGTGCCAGTAGTATGGGGCTAGCGGGAGGGGATGAGCAGTTCTTC. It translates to CASSMGLAGGDEQFF.

As DNA, the CDR3 is TGTGCCAGCAGCCCTAGGGGACAGTACTCTGGAAACACCATATATTTT. Encoded protein: CASSPRGQYSGNTIYF. The chain recombines TRBV11-2 with TRBJ1-3, with 7 bases aligning to TRBD1. This CDR3 is 16 amino acids long. V shed 5 bases, J shed 0 bases, and the junction held 7 bases outside the gene matches. The germline gives CDR1 SGHAT, CDR2 FQNNGV.

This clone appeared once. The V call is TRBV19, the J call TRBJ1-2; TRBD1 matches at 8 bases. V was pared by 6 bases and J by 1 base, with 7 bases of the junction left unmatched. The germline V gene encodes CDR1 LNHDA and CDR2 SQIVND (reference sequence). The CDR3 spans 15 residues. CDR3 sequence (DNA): TGTGCCAGTAGCCCCACAGGGGGGCTTAACTATGGCTACACCTTC. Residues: CASSPTGGLNYGYTF.

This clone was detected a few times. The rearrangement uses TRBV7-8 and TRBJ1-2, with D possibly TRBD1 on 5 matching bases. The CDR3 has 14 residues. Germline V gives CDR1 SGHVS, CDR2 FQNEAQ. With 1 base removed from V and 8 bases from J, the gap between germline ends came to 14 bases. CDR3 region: CASSLGQGLFGYTF. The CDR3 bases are TGTGCCAGCAGCTTAGGGCAGGGCCTATTCGGCTACACCTTC.

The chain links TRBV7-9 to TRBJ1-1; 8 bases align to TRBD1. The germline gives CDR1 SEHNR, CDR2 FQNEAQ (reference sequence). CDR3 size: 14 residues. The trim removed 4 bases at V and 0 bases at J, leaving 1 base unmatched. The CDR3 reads CASSSGQVNTEAFF. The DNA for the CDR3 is TGTGCCAGCAGCTCGGGACAGGTGAACACTGAAGCTTTCTTT.

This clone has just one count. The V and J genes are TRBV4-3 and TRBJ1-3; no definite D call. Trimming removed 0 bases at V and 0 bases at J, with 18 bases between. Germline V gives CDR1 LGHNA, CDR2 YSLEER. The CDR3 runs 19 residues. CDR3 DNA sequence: TGCGCCAGCAGCCAAGATTTTCAAAGAAGAAGCTTCTCTGGAAACACCATATATTTT. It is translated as CASSQDFQRRSFSGNTIYF.

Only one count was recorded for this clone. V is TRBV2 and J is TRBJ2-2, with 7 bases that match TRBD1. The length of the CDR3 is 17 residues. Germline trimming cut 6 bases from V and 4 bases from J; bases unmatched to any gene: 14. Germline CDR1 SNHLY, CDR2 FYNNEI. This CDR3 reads CASRPTDRERGTGELFF. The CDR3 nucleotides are TGTGCCAGCAGACCTACAGACAGGGAGAGGGGCACCGGGGAGCTGTTTTTT.

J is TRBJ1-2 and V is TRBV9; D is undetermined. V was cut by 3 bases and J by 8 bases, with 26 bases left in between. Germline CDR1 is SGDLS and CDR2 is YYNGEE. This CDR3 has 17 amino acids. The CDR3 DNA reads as TGTGCCAGCAGCGGAAGTGAATTTTCGAAAATATTGGCAGGCTACACCTTC. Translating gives CASSGSEFSKILAGYTF.

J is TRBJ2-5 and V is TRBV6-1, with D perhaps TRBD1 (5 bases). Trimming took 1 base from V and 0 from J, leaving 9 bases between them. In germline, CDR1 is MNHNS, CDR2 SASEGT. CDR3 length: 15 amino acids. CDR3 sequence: CASSEGTTYQETQYF. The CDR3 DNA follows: TGTGCCAGCAGTGAAGGGACAACTTACCAAGAGACCCAGTACTTC.